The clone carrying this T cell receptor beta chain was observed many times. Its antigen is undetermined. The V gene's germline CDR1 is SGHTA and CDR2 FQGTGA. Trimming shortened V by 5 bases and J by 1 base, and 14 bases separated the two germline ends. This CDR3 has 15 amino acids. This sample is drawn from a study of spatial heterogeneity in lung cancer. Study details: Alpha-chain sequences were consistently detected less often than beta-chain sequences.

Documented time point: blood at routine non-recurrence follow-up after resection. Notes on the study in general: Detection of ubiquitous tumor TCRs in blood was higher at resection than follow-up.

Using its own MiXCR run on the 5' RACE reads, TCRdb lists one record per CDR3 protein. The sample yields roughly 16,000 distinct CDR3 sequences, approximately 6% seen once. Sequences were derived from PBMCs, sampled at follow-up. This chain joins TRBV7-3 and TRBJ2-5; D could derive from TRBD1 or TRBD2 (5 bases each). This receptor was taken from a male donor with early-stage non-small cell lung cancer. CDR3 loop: CASSPLGTGQETQYF. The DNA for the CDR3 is TGTGCCAGCAGCCCCCTTGGGACCGGCCAAGAGACCCAGTACTTC. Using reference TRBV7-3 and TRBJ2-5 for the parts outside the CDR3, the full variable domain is GAGVSQTPSNKVTEKGKYVELRCDPISGHTALYWYRQSLGQGPEFLIYFQGTGAADDSGLPNDRFFAVRPEGSVSTLKIQRTERGDSAVYLCASSPLGTGQETQYFGPGTRLLVL.